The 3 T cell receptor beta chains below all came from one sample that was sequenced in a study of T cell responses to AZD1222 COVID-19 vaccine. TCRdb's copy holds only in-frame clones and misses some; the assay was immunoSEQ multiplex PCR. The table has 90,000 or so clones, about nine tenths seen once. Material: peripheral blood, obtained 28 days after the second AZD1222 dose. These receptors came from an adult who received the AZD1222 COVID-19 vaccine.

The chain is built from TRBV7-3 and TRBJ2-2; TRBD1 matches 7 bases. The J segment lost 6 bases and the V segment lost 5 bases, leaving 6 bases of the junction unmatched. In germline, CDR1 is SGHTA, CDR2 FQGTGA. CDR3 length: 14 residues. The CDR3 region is CASSPGQYPGELFF. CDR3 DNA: TGTGCCAGCAGCCCGGGACAGTATCCCGGGGAGCTGTTTTTT. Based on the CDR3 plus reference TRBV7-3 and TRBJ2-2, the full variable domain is GAGVSQTPSNKVTEKGKYVELRCDPISGHTALYWYRQSLGQGPEFLIYFQGTGAADDSGLPNDRFFAVRPEGSVSTLKIQRTERGDSAVYLCASSPGQYPGELFFGEGSRLTVL.

CDR3 residues: CASRQSSSSEQYV. The CDR3 DNA reads as TGTGCCAGCAGACAATCGTCAAGCTCGGAGCAGTACGTC. V usage is TRBV16 and J usage is TRBJ2-7; no clear D gene. The CDR3 is 13 residues long. Germline assignment: CDR1 KGHSY and CDR2 FQNENV.

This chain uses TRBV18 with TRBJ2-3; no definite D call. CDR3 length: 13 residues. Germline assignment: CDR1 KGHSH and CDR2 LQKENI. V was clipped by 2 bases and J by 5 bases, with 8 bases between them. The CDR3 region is CASSPFERDTQYF. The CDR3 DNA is TGTGCCAGCTCACCATTCGAACGAGATACGCAGTATTTT.